These 26 T cell receptor beta chains were sequenced from one sample in a study of CD8 T cells in Susac syndrome. The RNA, about 0.45 to 1 ug, was put through reverse transcription using random hexamers. TCRdb redid the calling of the immunoSEQ multiplex PCR reads with MiXCR, one entry per CDR3 protein. The data hold about 300,000 distinct CDR3 sequences, with roughly 90% observed a single time. Sequenced sample: CD8+ T cells from PBMCs. Receptor source: a human donor with multiple sclerosis.

The CDR3 spells CASSLDRAWETQYF. CDR3 sequence (DNA): TGCGCCAGCAGCTTGGACAGGGCATGGGAGACCCAGTACTTC. The chain is built from TRBV5-1 and TRBJ2-5, with D perhaps TRBD1 (6 bases). The CDR3 contains 14 residues. Germline V gene sequence: CDR1 SGHRS, CDR2 YFSETQ. V was cut by 0 bases and J by 5 bases, with 11 bases left in between.

The V and J genes are TRBV29-1 and TRBJ2-1, with D maybe TRBD1 (5 bases). V lost 3 bases and J lost 6, with 9 bases in between. The CDR3 is made up of 12 amino acids. CDR1 and CDR2 (germline): SQVTM, ANQGSEA. The CDR3 DNA reads TGCAGCGTTGACTCAAGGGGCAATGAGCAGTTCTTC. This codes for CSVDSRGNEQFF.

The chain links TRBV5-6 to TRBJ1-4; 10 bases match TRBD1. Unmatched junction bases numbered 5, after V lost 2 bases and J lost 7 bases. The CDR3 contains 15 residues. CDR1 is SGHDT and CDR2 is YYEEEE in the germline V gene. The CDR3 nucleotides read TGTGCCAGCAGCTTCGGGACAGGGGTTGGTGAAAAACTGTTTTTT. Encoded protein: CASSFGTGVGEKLFF.

The V call is TRBV6-2 or TRBV6-3, the J call TRBJ1-5; D unresolved. The V end was cut by 2 bases, the J end by 0 bases, with 5 bases between. There are 14 residues in the CDR3. CDR1 MNHEY and CDR2 SVGEGT come from the germline V gene. The DNA for the CDR3 is TGTGCCAGCAGTTACGTTTTTAGCAATCAGCCCCAGCATTTT. Its translation is CASSYVFSNQPQHF.

The chain uses TRBV19 and TRBJ2-1, with 7 nucleotides matching TRBD2. In germline, CDR1 is LNHDA, CDR2 SQIVND (reference sequence). After removal of 6 bases from V and 4 bases from J, the junction contained 27 bases not matched to a gene. This CDR3 region has 21 residues. CDR3 sequence (DNA): TGTGCCAGTAGACCACTAGAAAGGGAGCCGCGGCCCGGGGGGATATACAATGAGCAGTTCTTC. This encodes CASRPLEREPRPGGIYNEQFF.

The J gene is TRBJ2-1, the V gene TRBV6-1; D is undetermined. The CDR3 runs to 11 residues. Germline-derived CDR1 and CDR2 are MNHNS and SASEGT. V dropped 6 bases and J dropped 10 bases, with 10 bases sitting between them. CDR3 nucleotide sequence: TGTGCCAGCAGACCTTTGGCAGAGCAGTTCTTC. Translating it yields CASRPLAEQFF.

The rearrangement joins TRBV7-6 to TRBJ2-7, with D uncertain. V was pared by 8 bases and J by 3 bases, with 11 bases between. The CDR3 length is 12 residues. Germline lookup yields CDR1 SGHVS and CDR2 FNYEAQ. As DNA, the CDR3 is TGTGCCAGCGGTCGCCTTCTCTACGAGCAGTACTTC. Its translation is CASGRLLYEQYF.

The rearrangement joins TRBV19 to TRBJ2-7; D is perhaps TRBD2 (5 bases). Germline CDR1 LNHDA, CDR2 SQIVND (reference sequence). The CDR3 is 17 residues long. V was shortened by 2 bases and J by 0 bases, with 17 bases between the two germline ends. This CDR3 is CASSILGPREGSYEQYF. Here the CDR3 DNA reads TGTGCCAGTAGTATATTGGGCCCGAGGGAAGGCTCCTACGAGCAGTACTTC.

The chain has TRBV5-6 and TRBJ1-3, with D perhaps TRBD1 (5 bases). The V and J ends lost 2 bases and 0 bases respectively, with 9 bases between them. Per germline, CDR1 SGHDT and CDR2 YYEEEE. This CDR3 has 15 residues. The CDR3 here is CASSFRTGSGNTIYF. The CDR3 region has the DNA TGTGCCAGCAGCTTTCGTACAGGCTCTGGAAACACCATATATTTT.

The V call is TRBV6-6, the J call TRBJ2-3; D gene unclear. V was cut by 10 bases and J by 2 bases, with 13 bases left in between. This CDR3 has 13 amino acids. Germline-derived CDR1 and CDR2 are MNHNY and SVGAGI (reference sequence). The CDR3 protein is CATTAAYTDTQYF. Written as DNA, the CDR3 is TGTGCCACTACCGCGGCCTACACAGATACGCAGTATTTT.

The chain couples TRBV27 to TRBJ2-1; D may be TRBD1 (6 bases). Trimming removed 8 bases at V and 2 bases at J, with 16 bases between. CDR1 MNHEY and CDR2 SMNVEV come from the germline V gene (reference sequence). This CDR3 has 15 amino acids. In DNA, the CDR3 is TGTGCCAGCCAATACACACAGGGTGCCTACAATGAGCAGTTCTTC. It yields the protein CASQYTQGAYNEQFF.

The chain is built from TRBV5-1 and TRBJ2-3; D remains unclear. The germline V and J ends were trimmed by 0 bases and 2 bases, with 16 bases remaining between them. Germline values: CDR1 SGHRS, CDR2 YFSETQ. This CDR3 has 17 amino acids. The CDR3 loop is CASSLVSGVLVTDTQYF. In nucleotides, the CDR3 is TGCGCCAGCAGCTTGGTTTCAGGTGTGTTAGTCACAGATACGCAGTATTTT.

This rearrangement joins TRBV5-4 to TRBJ2-4; D may match TRBD1 or TRBD2 (5 bases each). Germline loops: CDR1 SGHNT, CDR2 YYREEE (reference sequence). The CDR3 totals 15 residues. V was shortened by 4 bases and J by 2 bases, with 13 bases between the two germline ends. CDR3 loop: CASSPQGTTKNIQYF. The CDR3, as DNA: TGTGCCAGCAGCCCCCAAGGGACCACCAAAAACATTCAGTACTTC.

V gene TRBV14 combines with J gene TRBJ2-7, with D hard to call. Germline V gives CDR1 SGHDN, CDR2 FVKESK. The CDR3 spans 14 residues. The ends were cut back, 2 bases at V and 10 bases at J, with 18 bases in the middle. CDR3 bases: TGTGCCAGCAGCCAATTTTTCGGCGGCTGGCTCCAGTACTTC. Translating it yields CASSQFFGGWLQYF.

The genes are TRBV7-8 and TRBJ2-7, with 11 bases matching TRBD1. This CDR3 comprises 15 residues. Trimming took 5 bases from V and 4 from J; bases not matched to a gene: 7. CDR1 and CDR2 (germline): SGHVS, FQNEAQ. Written as DNA, the CDR3 is TGTGCCAGCAGCCTAAGGACAGGGGGCGGGTACGAGCAGTACTTC. This gives the protein CASSLRTGGGYEQYF.

V gene TRBV10-2 combines with J gene TRBJ1-5; TRBD1 agrees at 8 bases. CDR1 is WSHSY and CDR2 is SAAADI in the germline V gene. Losses at the gene ends were 6 bases for V and 0 bases for J; bases not matched to a gene: 1. This CDR3 spans 14 amino acids. CDR3 region: CASRQGASNQPQHF. CDR3 DNA sequence: TGCGCCAGCAGGCAGGGGGCTAGCAATCAGCCCCAGCATTTT.

This rearrangement joins TRBV5-8 to TRBJ2-5; weak D call: TRBD2 (5 bases). V was trimmed by 7 bases and J by 5 bases, leaving 18 bases between them. The CDR3 runs 14 residues. The germline V gene has CDR1 SGHTS and CDR2 YDEGEE. The CDR3 DNA reads TGTGCCAGCCCGATACCGGAGGCGAGGGAGACCCAGTACTTC. Translated: CASPIPEARETQYF.

The chain links TRBV7-9 to TRBJ2-7; D not certain. CDR1 and CDR2 (germline): SEHNR, FQNEAQ (reference sequence). CDR3 length: 15 amino acids. Trimming took off 5 bases at V and 5 bases at J, with 19 bases between the two ends. CDR3 protein: CASSPPLGIRDEQYF. The CDR3 DNA is TGTGCCAGCAGCCCCCCGTTGGGGATTCGCGACGAGCAGTACTTC.

The chain employs TRBV14 and TRBJ2-7; D remains unclear. Deletions cut 3 bases from V and 0 bases from J, with 6 bases between. The CDR3 has 13 residues. Looked up from germline, CDR1 is SGHDN and CDR2 is FVKESK. In DNA form, the CDR3 reads TGTGCCAGCAGCCATGACACCTCCTACGAGCAGTACTTC. This gives the protein CASSHDTSYEQYF. Variable domain in full (rest from reference TRBV14 and TRBJ2-7): EAGVTQFPSHSVIEKGQTVTLRCDPISGHDNLYWYRRVMGKEIKFLLHFVKESKQDESGMPNNRFLAERTGGTYSTLKVQPAELEDSGVYFCASSHDTSYEQYFGPGTRLTVT.

The rearrangement links TRBV12-5 to TRBJ2-1; D uncertain. The length of the CDR3 is 12 residues. The germline V gene has CDR1 LGHNT and CDR2 FRNRAP. The ends were cut back, 0 bases at V and 8 bases at J, with 5 bases in the middle. In DNA, the CDR3 is TGTGCTAGTGGTTTGGTGGAGTATGAGCAGTTCTTC. Its protein is CASGLVEYEQFF.

V and J are TRBV29-1 and TRBJ2-2, with D unresolved. Germline values: CDR1 SQVTM, CDR2 ANQGSEA. The V gene lost 3 bases and the J gene lost 0 bases, with 8 bases spanning the gap. The CDR3 is 14 amino acids. The chain's CDR3 is CSVDLATNTGELFF. In nucleotides, the CDR3 is TGCAGCGTTGATTTGGCAACGAACACCGGGGAGCTGTTTTTT.

V usage is TRBV7-9 and J usage is TRBJ1-5; the match to TRBD1 covers 7 bases. The CDR3 totals 17 residues. Germline V gene sequence: CDR1 SEHNR, CDR2 FQNEAQ (reference sequence). Trimming cost V 3 bases and J 5 bases; bases outside gene matches: 13. The CDR3 region is CASSFIQGPFDYQPQHF. CDR3 DNA: TGTGCCAGCAGCTTTATACAGGGGCCCTTTGATTATCAGCCCCAGCATTTT.

This clonotype turned up a few times. The CDR3 DNA sequence: TGTGCCAGCAGGGAGGCCCTGAACACTGAAGCTTTCTTT. Protein: CASREALNTEAFF. V is TRBV6-1 and J is TRBJ1-1; D call uncertain. The V gene's germline CDR1 is MNHNS and CDR2 SASEGT. The CDR3 spans 13 residues. Trimming took 6 bases from V and 0 from J, leaving 8 bases between them.

The chain uses TRBV29-1 and TRBJ2-1; D is ambiguous. The length of the CDR3 is 11 residues. Trimming shortened V by 3 bases and J by 5 bases, and 5 bases separated the two germline ends. Germline values: CDR1 SQVTM, CDR2 ANQGSEA. The CDR3 DNA is TGCAGCGTTGAGCTCGACAATGAGCAGTTCTTC. It is translated as CSVELDNEQFF.

The DNA of the CDR3 is TGTGCCACCCGAATTTGGACACAAAGGGGCACTGAAGCTTTCTTT. Translation gives CATRIWTQRGTEAFF. The chain carries TRBV19 and TRBJ1-1; possibly TRBD1 for D (5 bases). The germline gives CDR1 LNHDA, CDR2 SQIVND (reference sequence). The CDR3 is 15 residues long. V dropped 10 bases and J dropped 4 bases, with 22 bases sitting between them.

This chain connects TRBV19 to TRBJ1-1; D unresolved. CDR1 and CDR2 from the germline V gene are LNHDA and SQIVND (reference sequence). V was clipped by 0 bases and J by 1 base, with 9 bases between them. The length of the CDR3 is 15 residues. CDR3 protein: CASSIDTSWNTEAFF. The DNA of the CDR3 is TGTGCCAGTAGTATAGATACGAGTTGGAACACTGAAGCTTTCTTT. The full variable domain, with the rest looked up from reference TRBV19 and TRBJ1-1, is DGGITQSPKYLFRKEGQNVTLSCEQNLNHDAMYWYRQDPGQGLRLIYYSQIVNDFQKGDIAEGYSVSREKKESFPLTVTSAQKNPTAFYLCASSIDTSWNTEAFFGQGTRLTVV.